This is a list of T cell receptor beta chains from one sample in a study of T cell changes during pregnancy in multiple sclerosis. The table came from immunoSEQ multiplex PCR; TCRdb's copy has only in-frame clones and leaves some out. The table lists some 45,000 clones, 95% of them singletons, with under 6% in the top ten. The sample was CD8+ T cells from peripheral blood mononuclear cells, taken in the first trimester of pregnancy. All receptors come from a female donor with multiple sclerosis, enrolled in a pregnancy study. The CDR3 runs from the conserved cysteine through the conserved F or W. Each record gives: V gene, J gene, CDR3 protein.

TRBV19	TRBJ1-5	CASSSGQGYNQPQHF
TRBV2	TRBJ2-7	CASMERAASYEQYF
TRBV18	TRBJ2-2	CASSPVSDTGELFF
TRBV28	TRBJ1-4	CASKTGQLNEKLFF
TRBV7-3	TRBJ1-4	CASSPQTTGGFEKLFF
TRBV27	TRBJ2-5	CASSQLGEETQYF
TRBV9	TRBJ1-1	CASSPTGTGAFF
TRBV27	TRBJ2-7	CASSDTGLPYEQYF
TRBV6-6	TRBJ2-3	CASRTGTSGGTDTQYF
TRBV30	TRBJ2-3	CARIVAGADTQYF
TRBV5-6	TRBJ1-1	CASSLAPEFYTEAFF
TRBV5-1	TRBJ2-1	CASSLAREQFF
TRBV27	TRBJ2-7	CASGLAGGGEQYF
TRBV27	TRBJ2-7	CASSPQVAYEQYF
TRBV28	TRBJ2-7	CASCLSLSSYEQYF
TRBV5-1	TRBJ2-7	CASSGQNYEQYF
TRBV28	TRBJ2-5	CASSLWDRGPAETQYF
TRBV7-2	TRBJ1-2	CASSFGSYGYTF
TRBV28	TRBJ1-5	CASSPGQGGGQPQHF
TRBV23-1	TRBJ2-1	CASRGSGSTSYNEQFF
TRBV19	TRBJ1-3	CASMEFSGNTIYF
TRBV18	TRBJ2-1	CASSLRTSGRATYNEQFF
TRBV30	TRBJ2-7	CAWSVSVFYEQYF
TRBV9	TRBJ2-7	CASSVGASQGAQYF
TRBV19	TRBJ2-1	CASSTRDRGLNEQFF
TRBV27	TRBJ2-7	CASSLLRAGTEQYF
TRBV27	TRBJ1-1	CASSLTRLRTEAFF
TRBV4-1	TRBJ2-7	CASSQVVAWEQYF
TRBV4-1	TRBJ2-7	CASSQGPWDTSYEQYF
TRBV11-3	TRBJ2-2	CASSSSPTSGRASLTGELFF
TRBV9	TRBJ2-1	CASSVGGLAAKGQFF
TRBV7-2	TRBJ2-1	CASSLVLAGVYNEQFF
TRBV4-1	TRBJ1-1	CASSQGGASEAFF
TRBV7-9	TRBJ2-7	CASTAPAGGSEQYF
TRBV6-4	TRBJ2-1	CASSEEGTVLYNEQFF
TRBV28	TRBJ2-5	CASSHQETQYF
TRBV19	TRBJ1-1	CASSISGHPNTEAFF
TRBV5-1	TRBJ2-2	CASSLVGGRANTGELFF
TRBV5-1	TRBJ2-3	CASSLGDTDTQYF
TRBV10-2	TRBJ2-7	CATGRDRYEQYF
TRBV15	TRBJ1-4	CATSTRGLRDNEKLFF
TRBV19	TRBJ1-1	CASSIVPGRGTEAFF
TRBV18	TRBJ1-5	CASSPDSHEPQHF
TRBV4-1	TRBJ1-1	CASSLTGDRGGTEAFF
TRBV7-9	TRBJ2-1	CASSLSGSSGNEQFF
TRBV5-4	TRBJ2-7	CASSLDRTPYEQYF
TRBV4-1	TRBJ2-1	CASSQDKLAGANNEQFF
TRBV19	TRBJ2-3	CASRSPRRTHF
TRBV9	TRBJ2-2	CASTPSGTTGELFF
TRBV19	TRBJ2-7	CASSIAGRDYEQYF
TRBV5-4	TRBJ2-1	CASSLRTSGYNEQFF
TRBV7-9	TRBJ1-1	CASSLSFRETEAFF
TRBV27	TRBJ1-1	CASSPSDRLNYMNTEAFF
TRBV7-9	TRBJ2-3	CASSFRGRAWEDTQYF
TRBV6-1	TRBJ1-4	CASSEATDGNEKLFF
TRBV9	TRBJ1-1	CASSVDTGILNTEAFF
TRBV11-2	TRBJ2-7	CASSLTGEQYF